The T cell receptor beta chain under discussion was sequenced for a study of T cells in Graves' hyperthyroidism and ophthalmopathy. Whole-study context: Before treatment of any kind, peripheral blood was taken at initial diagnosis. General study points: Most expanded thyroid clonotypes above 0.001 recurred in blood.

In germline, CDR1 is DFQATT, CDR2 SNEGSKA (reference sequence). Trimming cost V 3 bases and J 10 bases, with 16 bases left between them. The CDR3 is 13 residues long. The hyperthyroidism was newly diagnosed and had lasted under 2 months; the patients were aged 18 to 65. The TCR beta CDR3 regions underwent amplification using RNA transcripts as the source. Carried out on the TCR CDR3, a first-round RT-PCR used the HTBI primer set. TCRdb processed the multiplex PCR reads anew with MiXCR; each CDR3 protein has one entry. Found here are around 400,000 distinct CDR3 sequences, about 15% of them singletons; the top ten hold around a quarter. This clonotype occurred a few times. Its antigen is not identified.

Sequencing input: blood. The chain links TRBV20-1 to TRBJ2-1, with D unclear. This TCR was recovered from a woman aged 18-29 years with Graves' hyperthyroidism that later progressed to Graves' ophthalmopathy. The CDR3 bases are TGCAGTGCTAGGGCGACTCTTATCTGGGAGCAGTTCTTC. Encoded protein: CSARATLIWEQFF.